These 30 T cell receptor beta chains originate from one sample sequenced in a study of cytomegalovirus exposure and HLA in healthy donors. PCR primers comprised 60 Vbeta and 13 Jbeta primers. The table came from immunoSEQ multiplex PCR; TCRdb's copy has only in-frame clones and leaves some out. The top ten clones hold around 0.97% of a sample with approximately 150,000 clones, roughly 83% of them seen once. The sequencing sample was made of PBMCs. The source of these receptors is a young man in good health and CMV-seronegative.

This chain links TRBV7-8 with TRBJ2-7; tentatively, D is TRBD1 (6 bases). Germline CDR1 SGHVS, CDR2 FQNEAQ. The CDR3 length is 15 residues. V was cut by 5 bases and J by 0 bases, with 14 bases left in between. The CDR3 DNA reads TGTGCCAGCAGCCAGCAGGGGATTAGCTCCTACGAGCAGTACTTC. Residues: CASSQQGISSYEQYF.

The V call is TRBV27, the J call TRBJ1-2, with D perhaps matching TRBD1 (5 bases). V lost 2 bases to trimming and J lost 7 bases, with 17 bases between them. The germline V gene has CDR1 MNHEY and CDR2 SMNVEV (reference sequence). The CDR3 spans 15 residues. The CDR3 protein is CASSLRPDLRGGYTF. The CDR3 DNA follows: TGTGCCAGCAGTTTACGGCCAGACTTAAGGGGTGGCTACACCTTC.

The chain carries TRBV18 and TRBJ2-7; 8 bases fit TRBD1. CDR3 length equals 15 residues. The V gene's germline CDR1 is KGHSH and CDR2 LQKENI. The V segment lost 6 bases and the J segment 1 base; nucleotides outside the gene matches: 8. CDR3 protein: CASSHAGTGSYEQYF. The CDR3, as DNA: TGTGCCAGCTCGCACGCCGGGACAGGTTCCTACGAGCAGTACTTC.

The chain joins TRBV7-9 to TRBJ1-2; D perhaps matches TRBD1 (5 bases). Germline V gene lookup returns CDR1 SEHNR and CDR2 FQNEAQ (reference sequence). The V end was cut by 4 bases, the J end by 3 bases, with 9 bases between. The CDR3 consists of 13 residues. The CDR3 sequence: CASSSQGYYGYTF. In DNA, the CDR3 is TGTGCCAGCAGCTCTCAGGGTTACTATGGCTACACCTTC.

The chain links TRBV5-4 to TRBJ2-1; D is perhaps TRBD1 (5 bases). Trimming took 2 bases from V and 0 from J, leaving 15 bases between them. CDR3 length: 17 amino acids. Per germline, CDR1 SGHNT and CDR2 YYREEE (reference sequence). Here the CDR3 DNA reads TGTGCCAGCAGCTTATGGGTCGGTAGGGGCTCCTACAATGAGCAGTTCTTC. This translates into CASSLWVGRGSYNEQFF.

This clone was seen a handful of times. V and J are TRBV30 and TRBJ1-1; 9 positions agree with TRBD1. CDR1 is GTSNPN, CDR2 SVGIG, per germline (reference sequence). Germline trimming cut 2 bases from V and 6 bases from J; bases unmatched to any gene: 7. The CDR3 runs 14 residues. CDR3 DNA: TGTGCCTGGAGTCGGGGACAGGGTGTCCCTGAAGCTTTCTTT. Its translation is CAWSRGQGVPEAFF.

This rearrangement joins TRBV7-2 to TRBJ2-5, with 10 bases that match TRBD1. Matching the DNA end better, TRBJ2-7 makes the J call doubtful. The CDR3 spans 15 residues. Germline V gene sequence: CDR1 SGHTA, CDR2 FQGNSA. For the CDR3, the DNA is TGTGCCAGCAGAGAACAGGGACAGGGGAGGTACGAGCAGTACTTC. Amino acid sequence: CASREQGQGRYEQYF.

In DNA, the CDR3 is TGTGCCAGCAGCCCCCCGGCCAGCAGGGCCTACGAGCAGTACTTC. This encodes CASSPPASRAYEQYF. V gene TRBV11-3 combines with J gene TRBJ2-7; D might be TRBD1 (5 bases). Germline loops: CDR1 SGHNT, CDR2 YENEEA. The CDR3 totals 15 residues. Trimming left V 5 bases short and J 2 bases short, with 16 bases between. Filled out from reference TRBV11-3 and TRBJ2-7, the complete variable domain reads EAGVVQSPRYKIIEKKQPVAFWCNPISGHNTLYWYLQNLGQGPELLIRYENEEAVDDSQLPKDRFSAERLKGVDSTLKIQPAELGDSAVYLCASSPPASRAYEQYFGPGTRLTVT.

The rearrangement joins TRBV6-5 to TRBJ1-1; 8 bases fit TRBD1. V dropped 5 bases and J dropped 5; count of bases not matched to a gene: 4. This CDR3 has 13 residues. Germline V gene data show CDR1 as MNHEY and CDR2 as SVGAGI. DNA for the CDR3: TGTGCCAGCAGTGATAACAGGGGGACTGAAGCTTTCTTT. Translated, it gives CASSDNRGTEAFF.

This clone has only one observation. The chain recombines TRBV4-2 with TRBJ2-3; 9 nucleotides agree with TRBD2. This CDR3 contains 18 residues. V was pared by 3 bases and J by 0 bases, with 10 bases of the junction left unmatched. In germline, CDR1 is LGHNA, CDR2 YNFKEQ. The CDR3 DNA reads TGTGCCAGCAGCCACGGAAGACTAGCGGCTGCTAGCACAGATACGCAGTATTTT. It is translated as CASSHGRLAAASTDTQYF.

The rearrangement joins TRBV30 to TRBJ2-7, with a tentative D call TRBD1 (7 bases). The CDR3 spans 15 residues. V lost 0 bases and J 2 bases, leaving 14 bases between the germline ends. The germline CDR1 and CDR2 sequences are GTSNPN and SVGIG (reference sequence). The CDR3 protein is CAWSVGGTVPYEQYF. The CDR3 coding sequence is TGTGCCTGGAGTGTCGGAGGGACAGTCCCCTACGAGCAGTACTTC.

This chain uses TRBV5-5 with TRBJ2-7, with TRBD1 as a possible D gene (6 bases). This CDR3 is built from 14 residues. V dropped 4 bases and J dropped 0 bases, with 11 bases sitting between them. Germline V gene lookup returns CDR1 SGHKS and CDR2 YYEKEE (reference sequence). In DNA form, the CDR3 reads TGTGCCAGCAGCGTGACAGGAGGCTCCTACGAGCAGTACTTC. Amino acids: CASSVTGGSYEQYF.

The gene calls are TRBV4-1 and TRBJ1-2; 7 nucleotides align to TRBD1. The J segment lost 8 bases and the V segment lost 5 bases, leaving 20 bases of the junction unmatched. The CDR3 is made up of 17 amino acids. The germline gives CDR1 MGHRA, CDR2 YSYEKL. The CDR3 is CASSSLLGQAGLSGYTF. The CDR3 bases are TGCGCCAGCAGCTCCTTATTAGGACAGGCCGGCCTTTCGGGCTACACCTTC.

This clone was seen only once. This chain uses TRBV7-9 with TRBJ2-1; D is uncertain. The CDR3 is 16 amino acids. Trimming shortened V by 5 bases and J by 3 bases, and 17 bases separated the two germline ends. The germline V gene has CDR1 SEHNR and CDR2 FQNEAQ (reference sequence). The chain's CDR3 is CASSTSLQLYYNEQFF. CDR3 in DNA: TGTGCCAGCAGCACCAGTCTACAGCTTTACTACAATGAGCAGTTCTTC.

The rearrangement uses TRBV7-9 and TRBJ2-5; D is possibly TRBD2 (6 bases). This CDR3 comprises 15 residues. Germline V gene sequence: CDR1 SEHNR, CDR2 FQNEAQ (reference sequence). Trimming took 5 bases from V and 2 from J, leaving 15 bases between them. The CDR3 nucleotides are TGTGCCAGCAGCCCCCTAAGGAGGGAGCAAGAGACCCAGTACTTC. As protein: CASSPLRREQETQYF.

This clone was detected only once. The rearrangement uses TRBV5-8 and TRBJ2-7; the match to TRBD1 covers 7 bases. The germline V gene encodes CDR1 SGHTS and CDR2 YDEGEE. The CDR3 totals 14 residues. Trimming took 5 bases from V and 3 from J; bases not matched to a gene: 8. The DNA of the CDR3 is TGTGCCAGCAGTCCCGGGACAGTCTACTACGAGCAGTACTTC. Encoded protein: CASSPGTVYYEQYF.

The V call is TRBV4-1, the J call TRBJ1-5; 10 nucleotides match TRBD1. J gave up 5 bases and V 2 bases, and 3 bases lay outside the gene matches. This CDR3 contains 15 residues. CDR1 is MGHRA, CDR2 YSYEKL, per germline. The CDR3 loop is CASSQFGTGDQPQHF. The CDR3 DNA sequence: TGCGCCAGCAGCCAATTTGGGACAGGGGATCAGCCCCAGCATTTT.

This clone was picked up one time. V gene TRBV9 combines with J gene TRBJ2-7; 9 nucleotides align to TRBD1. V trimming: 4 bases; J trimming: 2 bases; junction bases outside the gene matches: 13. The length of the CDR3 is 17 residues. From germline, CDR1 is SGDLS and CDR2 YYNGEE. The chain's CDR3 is CASSPGQGRGGAYEQYF. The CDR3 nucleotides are TGTGCCAGCAGCCCCGGACAGGGGAGGGGTGGGGCCTACGAGCAGTACTTC. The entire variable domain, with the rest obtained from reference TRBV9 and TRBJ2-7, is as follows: DSGVTQTPKHLITATGQRVTLRCSPRSGDLSVYWYQQSLDQGLQFLIQYYNGEERAKGNILERFSAQQFPDLHSELNLSSLELGDSALYFCASSPGQGRGGAYEQYFGPGTRLTVT.

This CDR3 is CASSYSSSGNTIYF. Here the CDR3 DNA reads TGTGCCAGCAGTTACTCGAGCTCTGGAAACACCATATATTTT. The chain joins TRBV6-5 to TRBJ1-3; D gene ambiguous. This CDR3 contains 14 residues. Between the trimmed V and J ends, which lost 0 bases and 0 bases, there was a span of 3 bases. Germline CDR1 MNHEY, CDR2 SVGAGI.

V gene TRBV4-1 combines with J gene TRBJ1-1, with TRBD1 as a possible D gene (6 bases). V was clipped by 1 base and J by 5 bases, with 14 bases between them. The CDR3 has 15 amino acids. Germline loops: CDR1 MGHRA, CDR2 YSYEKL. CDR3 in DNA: TGCGCCAGCAGCCAAGGGGGGGGGCTTTATACTGAAGCTTTCTTT. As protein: CASSQGGGLYTEAFF.

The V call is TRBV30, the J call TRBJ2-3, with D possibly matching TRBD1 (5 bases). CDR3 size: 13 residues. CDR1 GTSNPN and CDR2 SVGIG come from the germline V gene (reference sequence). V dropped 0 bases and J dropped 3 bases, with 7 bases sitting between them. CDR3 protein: CAWSVKGTDTQYF. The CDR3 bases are TGTGCCTGGAGTGTAAAGGGGACAGATACGCAGTATTTT.

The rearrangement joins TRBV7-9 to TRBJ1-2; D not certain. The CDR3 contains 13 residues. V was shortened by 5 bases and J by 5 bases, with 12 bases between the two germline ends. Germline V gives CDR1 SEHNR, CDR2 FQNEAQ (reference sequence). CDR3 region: CASSPMIQYGYTF. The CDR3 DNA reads TGTGCCAGCAGCCCTATGATCCAATATGGCTACACCTTC.

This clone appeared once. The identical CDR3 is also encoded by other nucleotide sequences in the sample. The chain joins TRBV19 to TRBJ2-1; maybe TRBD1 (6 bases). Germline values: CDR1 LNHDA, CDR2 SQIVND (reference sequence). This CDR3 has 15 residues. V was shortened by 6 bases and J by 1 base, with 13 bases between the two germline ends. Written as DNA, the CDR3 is TGTGCCAGTAGGCCCGACAGGTCGTCCTACAATGAGCAGTTCTTC. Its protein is CASRPDRSSYNEQFF.

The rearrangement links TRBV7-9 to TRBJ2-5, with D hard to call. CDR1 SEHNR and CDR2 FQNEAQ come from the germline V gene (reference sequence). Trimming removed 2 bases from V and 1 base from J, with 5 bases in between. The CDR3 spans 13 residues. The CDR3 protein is CASSLWSQETQYF. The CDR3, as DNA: TGTGCCAGCAGCTTATGGAGCCAAGAGACCCAGTACTTC.

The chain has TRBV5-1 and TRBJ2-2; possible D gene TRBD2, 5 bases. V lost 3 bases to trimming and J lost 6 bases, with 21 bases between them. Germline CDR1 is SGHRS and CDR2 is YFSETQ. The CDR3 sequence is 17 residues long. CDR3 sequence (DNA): TGCGCCAGCAGCTCCCCAAGAGGGCCCCCGGGGTCCGGGGAGCTGTTTTTT. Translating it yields CASSSPRGPPGSGELFF.

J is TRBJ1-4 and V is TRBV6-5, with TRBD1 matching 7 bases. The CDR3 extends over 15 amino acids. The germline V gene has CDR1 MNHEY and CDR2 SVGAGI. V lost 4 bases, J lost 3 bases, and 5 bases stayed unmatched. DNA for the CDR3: TGTGCCAGCAGTTCAGACAGGGATCCTAATGAAAAACTGTTTTTT. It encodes CASSSDRDPNEKLFF.

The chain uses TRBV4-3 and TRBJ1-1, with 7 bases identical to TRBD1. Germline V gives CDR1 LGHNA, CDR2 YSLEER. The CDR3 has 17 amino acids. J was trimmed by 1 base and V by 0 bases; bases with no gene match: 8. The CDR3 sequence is CASSQDLRTGWNTEAFF. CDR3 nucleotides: TGCGCCAGCAGCCAAGATCTTAGGACAGGATGGAACACTGAAGCTTTCTTT.

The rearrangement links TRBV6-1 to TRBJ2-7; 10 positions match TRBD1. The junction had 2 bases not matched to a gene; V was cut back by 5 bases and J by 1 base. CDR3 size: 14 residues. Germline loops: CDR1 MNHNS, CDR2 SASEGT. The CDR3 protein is CASSRDRGSYEQYF. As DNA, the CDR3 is TGTGCCAGCAGTCGGGACAGGGGATCCTACGAGCAGTACTTC.

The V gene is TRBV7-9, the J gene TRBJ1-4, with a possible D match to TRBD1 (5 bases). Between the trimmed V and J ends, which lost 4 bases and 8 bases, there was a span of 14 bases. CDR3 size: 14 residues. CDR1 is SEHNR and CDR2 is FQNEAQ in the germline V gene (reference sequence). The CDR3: CASSWRDGAEKLFF. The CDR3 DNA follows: TGTGCCAGCAGCTGGAGGGACGGTGCGGAAAAACTGTTTTTT.

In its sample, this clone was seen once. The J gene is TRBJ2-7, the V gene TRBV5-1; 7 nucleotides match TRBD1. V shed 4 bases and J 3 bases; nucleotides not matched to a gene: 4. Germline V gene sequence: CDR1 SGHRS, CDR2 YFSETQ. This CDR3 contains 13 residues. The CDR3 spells CASSLGQHYEQYF. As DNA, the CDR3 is TGCGCCAGCAGCCTGGGACAGCACTACGAGCAGTACTTC.